This T cell receptor beta chain derives from a study of blood T cell repertoires in COVID-19. This clone was seen only once. CDR1 and CDR2 from the germline V gene are SNHLY and FYNNEI. The CDR3 covers 14 residues. V was clipped by 0 bases and J by 6 bases, with 10 bases between them. Here immunoSEQ multiplex PCR was the method, and the copy in TCRdb shows in-frame clones only, minus some. The table lists fewer than 30,000 clones, roughly nine tenths of them singletons. This chain joins TRBV2 and TRBJ2-3; TRBD2 might be the D (5 bases). This clonotype was obtained from a human donor in a cohort sampled during active COVID-19. Specimen: peripheral blood. In DNA form, the CDR3 reads TGTGCCAGCAGTGAAGCGGGAGCAAAGGATACGCAGTATTTT. Translating gives CASSEAGAKDTQYF.